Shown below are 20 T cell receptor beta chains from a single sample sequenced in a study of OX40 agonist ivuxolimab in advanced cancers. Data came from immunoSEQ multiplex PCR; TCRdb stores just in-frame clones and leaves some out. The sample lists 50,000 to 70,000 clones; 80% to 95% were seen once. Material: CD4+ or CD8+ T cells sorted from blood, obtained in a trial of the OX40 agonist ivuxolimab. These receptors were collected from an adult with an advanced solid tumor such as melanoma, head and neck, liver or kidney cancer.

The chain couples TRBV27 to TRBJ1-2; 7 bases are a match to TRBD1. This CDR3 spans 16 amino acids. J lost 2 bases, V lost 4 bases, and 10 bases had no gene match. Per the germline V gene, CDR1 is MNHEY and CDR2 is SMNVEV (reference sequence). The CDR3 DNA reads TGTGCCAGCAGTTCTCAGCCCAGGGGGAACAACTATGGCTACACCTTC. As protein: CASSSQPRGNNYGYTF.

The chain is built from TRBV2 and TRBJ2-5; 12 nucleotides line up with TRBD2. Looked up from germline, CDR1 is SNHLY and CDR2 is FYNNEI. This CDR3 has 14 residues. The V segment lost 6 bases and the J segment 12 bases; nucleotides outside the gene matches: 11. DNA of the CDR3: TGTGCCAGCAGGAGAGGACTAGCGGGATTCGGGGAGTACTTC. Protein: CASRRGLAGFGEYF.

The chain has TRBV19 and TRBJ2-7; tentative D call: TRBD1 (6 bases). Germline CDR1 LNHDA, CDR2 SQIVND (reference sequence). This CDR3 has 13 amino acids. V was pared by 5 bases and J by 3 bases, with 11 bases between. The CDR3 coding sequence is TGTGCCAGTAGTTTGGGACACCTCTACGAGCAGTACTTC. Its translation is CASSLGHLYEQYF.

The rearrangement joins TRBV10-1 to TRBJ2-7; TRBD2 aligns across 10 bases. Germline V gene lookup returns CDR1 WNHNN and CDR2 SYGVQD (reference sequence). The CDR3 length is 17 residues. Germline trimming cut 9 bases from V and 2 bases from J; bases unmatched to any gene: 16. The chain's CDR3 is CARYWTSGSPHPYEQYF. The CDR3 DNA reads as TGCGCCAGGTACTGGACTAGCGGCAGCCCCCACCCCTACGAGCAGTACTTC.

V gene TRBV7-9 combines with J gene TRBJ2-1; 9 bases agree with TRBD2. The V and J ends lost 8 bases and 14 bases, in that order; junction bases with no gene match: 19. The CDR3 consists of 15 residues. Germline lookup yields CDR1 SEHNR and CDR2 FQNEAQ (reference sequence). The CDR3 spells CASFKVRGRAGRKFF. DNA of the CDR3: TGTGCCAGCTTCAAGGTTCGCGGGAGGGCAGGCCGGAAGTTCTTC.

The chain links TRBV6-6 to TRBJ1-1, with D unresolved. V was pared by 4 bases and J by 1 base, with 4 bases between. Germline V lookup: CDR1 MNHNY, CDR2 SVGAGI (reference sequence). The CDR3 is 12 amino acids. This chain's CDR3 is CASSLSNTEAFF. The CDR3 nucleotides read TGTGCCAGCAGTTTGTCGAACACTGAAGCTTTCTTT.

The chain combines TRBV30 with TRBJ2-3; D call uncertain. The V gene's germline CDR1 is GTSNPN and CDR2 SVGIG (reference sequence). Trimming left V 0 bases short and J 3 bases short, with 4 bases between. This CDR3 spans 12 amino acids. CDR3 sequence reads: CAWSVRTDTQYF. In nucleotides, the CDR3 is TGTGCCTGGAGTGTCAGGACAGATACGCAGTATTTT.

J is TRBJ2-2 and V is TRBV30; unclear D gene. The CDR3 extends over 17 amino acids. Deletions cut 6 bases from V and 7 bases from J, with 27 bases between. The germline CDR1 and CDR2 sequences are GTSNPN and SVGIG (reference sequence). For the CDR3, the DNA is TGTGCCTGCGGAAAAGTACCCAATATTTTAATACTCGGGGAGCTGTTTTTT. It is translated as CACGKVPNILILGELFF.

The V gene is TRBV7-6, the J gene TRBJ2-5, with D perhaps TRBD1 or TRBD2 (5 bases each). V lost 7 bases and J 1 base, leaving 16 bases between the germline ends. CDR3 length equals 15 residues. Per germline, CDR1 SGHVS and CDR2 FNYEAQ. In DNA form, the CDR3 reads TGTGCCAGCAATCGGGACGTCGCTTTCCAAGAGACCCAGTACTTC. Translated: CASNRDVAFQETQYF.

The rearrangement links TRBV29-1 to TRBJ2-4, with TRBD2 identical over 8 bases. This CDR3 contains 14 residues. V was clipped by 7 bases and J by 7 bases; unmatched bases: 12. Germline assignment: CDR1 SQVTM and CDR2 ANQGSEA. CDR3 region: CSGRSGGEGNIQYF. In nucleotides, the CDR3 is TGCAGCGGTCGATCGGGAGGGGAGGGTAACATTCAGTACTTC.

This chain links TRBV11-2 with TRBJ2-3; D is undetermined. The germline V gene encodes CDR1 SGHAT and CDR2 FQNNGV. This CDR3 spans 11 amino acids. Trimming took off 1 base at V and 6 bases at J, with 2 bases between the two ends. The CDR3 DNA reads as TGTGCCAGCAGCTTAGCGGATACGCAGTATTTT. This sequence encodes CASSLADTQYF.

The CDR3 region has the DNA TGCGCCAGCAGCCAAGATCAGACAGGGAAGGAAAAACTGTTTTTT. Its translation is CASSQDQTGKEKLFF. This chain uses TRBV4-3 with TRBJ1-4; 7 bases are a match to TRBD1. The CDR3 has 15 residues. With 0 bases clipped from V and 8 bases from J, the junction kept 6 bases outside the gene matches. The germline CDR1 and CDR2 sequences are LGHNA and YSLEER.

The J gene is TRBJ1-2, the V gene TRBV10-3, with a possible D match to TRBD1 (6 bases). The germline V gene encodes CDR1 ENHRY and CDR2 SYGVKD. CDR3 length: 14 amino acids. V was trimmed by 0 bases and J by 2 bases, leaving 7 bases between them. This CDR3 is CAISESGGNYGYTF. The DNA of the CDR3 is TGTGCCATCAGTGAGTCAGGGGGGAACTATGGCTACACCTTC.

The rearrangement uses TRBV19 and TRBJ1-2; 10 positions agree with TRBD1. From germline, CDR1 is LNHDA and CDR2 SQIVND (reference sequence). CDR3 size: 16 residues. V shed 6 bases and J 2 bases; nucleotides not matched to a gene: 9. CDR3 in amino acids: CASSPGQGDRNYGYTF. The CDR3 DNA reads TGTGCCAGTAGCCCCGGACAGGGGGATCGCAACTATGGCTACACCTTC.

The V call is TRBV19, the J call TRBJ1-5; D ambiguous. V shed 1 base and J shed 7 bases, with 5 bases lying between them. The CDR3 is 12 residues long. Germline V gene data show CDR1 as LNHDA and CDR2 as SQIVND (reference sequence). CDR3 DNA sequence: TGTGCCAGTAGTATAGGGGTACAGCCCCAGCATTTT. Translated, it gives CASSIGVQPQHF.

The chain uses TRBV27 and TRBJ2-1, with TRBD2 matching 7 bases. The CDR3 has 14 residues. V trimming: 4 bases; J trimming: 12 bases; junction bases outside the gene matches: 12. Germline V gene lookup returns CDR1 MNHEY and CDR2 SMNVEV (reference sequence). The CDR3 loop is CASSSSLSSGPQFF. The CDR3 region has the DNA TGTGCCAGCAGTTCCTCCCTCTCTAGCGGACCGCAGTTCTTC.

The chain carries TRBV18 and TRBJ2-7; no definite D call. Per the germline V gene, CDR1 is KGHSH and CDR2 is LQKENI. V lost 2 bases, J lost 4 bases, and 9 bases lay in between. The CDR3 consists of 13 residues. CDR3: CASSPREDYEQYF. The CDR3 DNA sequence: TGTGCCAGCTCACCAAGGGAAGATTACGAGCAGTACTTC. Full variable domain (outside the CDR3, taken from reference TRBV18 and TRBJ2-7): NAGVMQNPRHLVRRRGQEARLRCSPMKGHSHVYWYRQLPEEGLKFMVYLQKENIIDESGMPKERFSAEFPKEGPSILRIQQVVRGDSAAYFCASSPREDYEQYFGPGTRLTVT.

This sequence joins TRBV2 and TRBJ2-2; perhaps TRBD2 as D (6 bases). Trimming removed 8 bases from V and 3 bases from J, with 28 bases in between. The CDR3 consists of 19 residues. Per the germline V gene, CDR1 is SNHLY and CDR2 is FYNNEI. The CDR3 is CASSRPGVAGGTYTGELFF. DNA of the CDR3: TGTGCCAGCTCCCGTCCTGGGGTTGCAGGCGGGACTTACACCGGGGAGCTGTTTTTT.

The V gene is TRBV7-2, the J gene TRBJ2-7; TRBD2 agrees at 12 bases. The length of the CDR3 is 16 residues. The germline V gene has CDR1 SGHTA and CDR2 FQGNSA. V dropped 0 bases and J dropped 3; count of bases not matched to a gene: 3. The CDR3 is CASSLAGTSGHYEQYF. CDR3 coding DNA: TGTGCCAGCAGCTTAGCGGGGACTAGCGGGCACTACGAGCAGTACTTC.

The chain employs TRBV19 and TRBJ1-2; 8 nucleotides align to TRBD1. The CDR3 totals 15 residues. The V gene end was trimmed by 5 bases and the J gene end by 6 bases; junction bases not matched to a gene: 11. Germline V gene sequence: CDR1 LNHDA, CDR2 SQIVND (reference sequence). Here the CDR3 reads CASSPGQGLRHGYTF. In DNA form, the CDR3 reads TGTGCCAGTAGTCCCGGACAGGGCCTGCGGCATGGCTACACCTTC.